One sample yielded the 5 T cell receptor beta chains listed below, sequenced in a study of shared clonotypes between healthy human individuals. Only in-frame clones appear in the TCRdb table, and some are missing; sequencing was by immunoSEQ multiplex PCR. The sample lists over a million clones; under 80% were seen once. The sequenced material came from memory CD4+ T cells sorted from blood. Subset indicated: CD45RA-negative fraction. These receptors all stem from a man aged 18 to 30 in good health.

This clone was picked up one time. V usage is TRBV6-1 and J usage is TRBJ2-1; 14 positions match TRBD2. This CDR3 is 13 amino acids long. V was pared by 8 bases and J by 7 bases, with 1 base of the junction left unmatched. Germline V gene data show CDR1 as MNHNS and CDR2 as SASEGT. CDR3 sequence (DNA): TGTGCCAGCGGGACTAGCGGGAGTAATGAGCAGTTCTTC. Its protein product is CASGTSGSNEQFF.

DNA of the CDR3: TGTGCCAGCATTCTCCCGGGGGGGACAACTGAAGCTTTCTTT. Translation: CASILPGGTTEAFF. The genes are TRBV28 and TRBJ1-1; possible D gene TRBD1, 6 bases. V was trimmed by 7 bases and J by 5 bases, leaving 17 bases between them. CDR1 and CDR2 (germline): MDHEN, SYDVKM. This CDR3 spans 14 amino acids. Using reference TRBV28 and TRBJ1-1 for the parts outside the CDR3, the full variable domain is DVKVTQSSRYLVKRTGEKVFLECVQDMDHENMFWYRQDPGLGLRLIYFSYDVKMKEKGDIPEGYSVSREKKERFSLILESASTNQTSMYLCASILPGGTTEAFFGQGTRLTVV.

This clone appeared a few times. The rearrangement links TRBV30 to TRBJ1-4, with D maybe TRBD1 (6 bases). Looked up from germline, CDR1 is GTSNPN and CDR2 is SVGIG (reference sequence). V was clipped by 2 bases and J by 2 bases, with 24 bases between them. The CDR3 contains 19 residues. CDR3 region: CAWSRTSQLGGDTNEKLFF. Here the CDR3 DNA reads TGTGCCTGGAGTAGGACGAGCCAGTTAGGGGGGGATACTAATGAAAAACTGTTTTTT.

This clone was observed a single time. The chain is built from TRBV10-2 and TRBJ2-1; 10 nucleotides agree with TRBD2. Germline loops: CDR1 WSHSY, CDR2 SAAADI. Losses at the gene ends were 2 bases for V and 12 bases for J; bases not matched to a gene: 7. The CDR3 totals 14 residues. CDR3 coding DNA: TGCGCCAGCAGTGAGGCTCTAGCGGGAGTACGGCAGTTCTTC. The encoded protein is CASSEALAGVRQFF.

This rearrangement joins TRBV7-2 to TRBJ2-5, with D unclear. Germline V gene sequence: CDR1 SGHTA, CDR2 FQGNSA. This CDR3 has 14 amino acids. Trimming took 4 bases from V and 2 from J, leaving 11 bases between them. This CDR3 reads CASSSDGWQETQYF. CDR3 DNA: TGTGCCAGCAGCTCCGACGGATGGCAAGAGACCCAGTACTTC.